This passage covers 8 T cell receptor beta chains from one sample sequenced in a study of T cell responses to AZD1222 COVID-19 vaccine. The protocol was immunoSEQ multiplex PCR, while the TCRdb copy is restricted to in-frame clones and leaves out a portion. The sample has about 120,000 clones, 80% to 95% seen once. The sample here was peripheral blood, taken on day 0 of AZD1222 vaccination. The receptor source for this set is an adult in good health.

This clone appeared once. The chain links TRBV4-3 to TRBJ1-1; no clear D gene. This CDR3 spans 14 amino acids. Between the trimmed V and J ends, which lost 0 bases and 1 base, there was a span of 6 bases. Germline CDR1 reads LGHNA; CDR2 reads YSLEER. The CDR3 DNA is TGCGCCAGCAGCCAAGAGAACGGGAACACTGAAGCTTTCTTT. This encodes CASSQENGNTEAFF.

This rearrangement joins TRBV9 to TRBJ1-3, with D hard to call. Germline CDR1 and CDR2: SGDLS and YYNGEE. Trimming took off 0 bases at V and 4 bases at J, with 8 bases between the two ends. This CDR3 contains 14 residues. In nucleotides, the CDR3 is TGTGCCAGCAGCGTAGCGACGGCAGGAAACACCATATATTTT. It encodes CASSVATAGNTIYF.

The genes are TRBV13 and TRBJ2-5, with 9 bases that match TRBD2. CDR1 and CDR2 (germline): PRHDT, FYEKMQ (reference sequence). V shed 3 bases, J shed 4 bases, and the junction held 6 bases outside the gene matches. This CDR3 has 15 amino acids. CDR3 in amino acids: CASSFQPGLAETQYF. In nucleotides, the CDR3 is TGTGCCAGCAGCTTCCAGCCGGGACTAGCAGAGACCCAGTACTTC.

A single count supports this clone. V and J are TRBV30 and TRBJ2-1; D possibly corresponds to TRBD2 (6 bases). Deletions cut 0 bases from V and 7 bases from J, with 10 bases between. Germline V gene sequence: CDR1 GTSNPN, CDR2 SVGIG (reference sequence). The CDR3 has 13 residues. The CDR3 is CAWSVLANNEQFF. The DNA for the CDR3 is TGTGCCTGGAGTGTCCTAGCGAATAATGAGCAGTTCTTC.

CDR3 sequence (DNA): TGCGCCAGCAGCCCCGGGGGTGCGGGACTGTTTTTT. Encoded protein: CASSPGGAGLFF. This chain links TRBV4-1 with TRBJ1-4, with a tentative D call TRBD1 (5 bases). The CDR3 has 12 amino acids. With 4 bases removed from V and 13 bases from J, the gap between germline ends came to 13 bases. CDR1 and CDR2 (germline): MGHRA, YSYEKL.

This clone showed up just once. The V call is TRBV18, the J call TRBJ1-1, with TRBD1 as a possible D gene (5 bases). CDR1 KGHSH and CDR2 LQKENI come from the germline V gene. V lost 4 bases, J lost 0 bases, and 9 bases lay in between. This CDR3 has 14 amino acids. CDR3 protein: CASSQDSLNTEAFF. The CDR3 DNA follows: TGTGCCAGCTCACAAGACAGTCTGAACACTGAAGCTTTCTTT.

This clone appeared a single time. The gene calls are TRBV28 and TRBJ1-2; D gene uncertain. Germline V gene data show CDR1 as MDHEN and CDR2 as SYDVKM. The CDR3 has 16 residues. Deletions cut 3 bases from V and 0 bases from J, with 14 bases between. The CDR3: CASSFVRRPANYGYTF. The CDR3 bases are TGTGCCAGCAGTTTCGTCAGAAGACCAGCTAACTATGGCTACACCTTC.

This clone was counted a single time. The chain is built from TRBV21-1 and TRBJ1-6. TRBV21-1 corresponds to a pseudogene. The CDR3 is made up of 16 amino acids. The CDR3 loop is CASSTRPLVHNSPLHF. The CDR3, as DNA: TGTGCCAGCAGCACGAGACCGTTAGTTCATAATTCACCCCTCCACTTT.